The 19 T cell receptor beta chains given below trace back to one sample, sequenced in a study of shared clonotypes between healthy human individuals. Naive CD8 cells were CD45RO-negative, positively selected for CCR7, excluding terminally differentiated effector memory CD45RA+ cells. Produced via immunoSEQ multiplex PCR; TCRdb's table is partial and in-frame only. The sample consists of a few million clones, just under 95% of them appearing once. Source material: naive CD8+ T cells from PBMCs. These receptors all stem from a man aged 18 to 29 in good health. Some clones in this sample may be carry-over from other donors' samples.

The V and J genes are TRBV7-3 and TRBJ2-5; D uncertain. CDR1 is SGHTA and CDR2 is FQGTGA in the germline V gene. This CDR3 has 13 residues. Trimming removed 2 bases from V and 5 bases from J, with 9 bases in between. In nucleotides, the CDR3 is TGTGCCAGCAGCTTAGGGGTGAGGGAGACCCAGTACTTC. Protein sequence: CASSLGVRETQYF. The variable domain in full, with the rest retrieved from reference TRBV7-3 and TRBJ2-5, is GAGVSQTPSNKVTEKGKYVELRCDPISGHTALYWYRQSLGQGPEFLIYFQGTGAADDSGLPNDRFFAVRPEGSVSTLKIQRTERGDSAVYLCASSLGVRETQYFGPGTRLLVL.

This chain uses TRBV9 with TRBJ1-1, with D perhaps matching TRBD1 (5 bases). From germline, CDR1 is SGDLS and CDR2 YYNGEE. The germline V and J ends were trimmed by 3 bases and 10 bases, with 22 bases remaining between them. CDR3 length: 15 amino acids. In DNA, the CDR3 is TGTGCCAGCAGCGCCCCCCAGGGTCCCCTGGGTTTAGCTTTCTTT. Translating gives CASSAPQGPLGLAFF.

V and J are TRBV28 and TRBJ2-7; D gene unclear. The V and J ends lost 11 bases and 0 bases respectively, with 14 bases between them. Germline-derived CDR1 and CDR2 are MDHEN and SYDVKM. The CDR3 consists of 13 residues. CDR3 region: CAASPPDSYEQYF. The CDR3 bases are TGTGCCGCCTCCCCCCCGGACTCCTACGAGCAGTACTTC.

V and J are TRBV5-4 and TRBJ2-1; 9 nucleotides line up with TRBD1. The germline V gene encodes CDR1 SGHNT and CDR2 YYREEE (reference sequence). The CDR3 has 15 amino acids. After removal of 5 bases from V and 5 bases from J, the junction contained 8 bases not matched to a gene. DNA of the CDR3: TGTGCCAGCAGTGTTCCGGGACAGGGAAACAATGAGCAGTTCTTC. Its translation: CASSVPGQGNNEQFF.

The J gene is TRBJ1-1, the V gene TRBV7-9; D is unclear. This CDR3 region has 15 residues. The germline CDR1 and CDR2 sequences are SEHNR and FQNEAQ (reference sequence). V shed 5 bases and J shed 1 base, with 14 bases lying between them. CDR3 nucleotides: TGTGCCAGCAGCAATGGGCGCAGGCCGAACACTGAAGCTTTCTTT. It encodes CASSNGRRPNTEAFF.

This sequence joins TRBV5-5 and TRBJ2-7, with 7 bases identical to TRBD1. Per the germline V gene, CDR1 is SGHKS and CDR2 is YYEKEE (reference sequence). There are 16 residues in the CDR3. V shed 0 bases and J 6 bases; nucleotides not matched to a gene: 12. The CDR3 is CASSLVGMTGIAEQYF. As DNA, the CDR3 is TGTGCCAGCAGCTTGGTGGGCATGACAGGGATCGCCGAGCAGTACTTC.

This chain links TRBV7-3 with TRBJ2-3, with D tentatively TRBD2 (5 bases). This CDR3 contains 15 residues. The V end was cut by 2 bases, the J end by 2 bases, with 11 bases between. Germline assignment: CDR1 SGHTA and CDR2 FQGTGA. The CDR3 protein is CASSLSSGYTDTQYF. The CDR3 bases are TGTGCCAGCAGCTTATCCAGCGGATACACAGATACGCAGTATTTT. The whole variable domain, filled in from reference TRBV7-3 and TRBJ2-3, reads GAGVSQTPSNKVTEKGKYVELRCDPISGHTALYWYRQSLGQGPEFLIYFQGTGAADDSGLPNDRFFAVRPEGSVSTLKIQRTERGDSAVYLCASSLSSGYTDTQYFGPGTRLTVL.

This clone was picked up one time. This rearrangement joins TRBV7-3 to TRBJ1-1; 7 nucleotides match TRBD1. Per the germline V gene, CDR1 is SGHTA and CDR2 is FQGTGA. The CDR3 sequence is 16 residues long. V trimming: 4 bases; J trimming: 4 bases; junction bases outside the gene matches: 12. The CDR3 DNA reads TGTGCCAGCAGCTCGCCAACCAGGGGGACCGGCACTGAAGCTTTCTTT. Translated, it gives CASSSPTRGTGTEAFF.

The chain couples TRBV28 to TRBJ1-1; weak D call: TRBD1 (6 bases). Germline loops: CDR1 MDHEN, CDR2 SYDVKM. This CDR3 region has 14 residues. Trimming stripped 6 bases from V and 7 bases from J, with 18 bases between. The CDR3 DNA sequence: TGTGCCAGCAGCCCTGAATACAGGGAGGGTGAAGCTTTCTTT. Translation: CASSPEYREGEAFF.

The gene calls are TRBV5-1 and TRBJ2-3, with 8 positions matching TRBD2. V trimming: 0 bases; J trimming: 2 bases; junction bases outside the gene matches: 8. Germline V gene lookup returns CDR1 SGHRS and CDR2 YFSETQ. The CDR3 sequence is 17 residues long. CDR3 DNA: TGCGCCAGCAGCTTGGCCGGCCTAGCGGGTTACACAGATACGCAGTATTTT. Protein product: CASSLAGLAGYTDTQYF.

This clone was detected once. The rearrangement joins TRBV7-6 to TRBJ2-1; tentatively, D is TRBD1 (6 bases). This CDR3 has 14 residues. Trimming stripped 5 bases from V and 5 bases from J, with 13 bases between. Germline lookup yields CDR1 SGHVS and CDR2 FNYEAQ. The CDR3 nucleotides are TGTGCCAGCAGCCCCCGGGGACAAAACAATGAGCAGTTCTTC. It translates to CASSPRGQNNEQFF.

DNA for the CDR3: TGTGCCAGCAGTTACTCGCCACGGTACAATGAGCAGTTCTTC. It codes for CASSYSPRYNEQFF. The chain combines TRBV6-6 with TRBJ2-1; D not certain. CDR3 length: 14 amino acids. Trimming left V 0 bases short and J 4 bases short, with 7 bases between. Germline V gene sequence: CDR1 MNHNY, CDR2 SVGAGI (reference sequence).

The chain joins TRBV27 to TRBJ1-5, with D maybe TRBD1 (6 bases). From germline, CDR1 is MNHEY and CDR2 SMNVEV (reference sequence). V lost 3 bases and J 0 bases, leaving 15 bases between the germline ends. The CDR3 totals 17 residues. Here the CDR3 DNA reads TGTGCCAGCAGTTTCGGCAGGGGCGGGGGTAGCAATCAGCCCCAGCATTTT. Amino acids: CASSFGRGGGSNQPQHF.

V and J are TRBV5-1 and TRBJ2-7; D unresolved. The CDR3 runs 17 residues. Between the trimmed V and J ends, which lost 0 bases and 2 bases, there was a span of 18 bases. Per the germline V gene, CDR1 is SGHRS and CDR2 is YFSETQ. CDR3 residues: CASSLVGYRATTYEQYF. Written as DNA, the CDR3 is TGCGCCAGCAGCTTGGTTGGGTACCGGGCTACCACCTACGAGCAGTACTTC. The full variable domain, in which reference TRBV5-1 and TRBJ2-7 provide the parts outside the CDR3, is KAGVTQTPRYLIKTRGQQVTLSCSPISGHRSVSWYQQTPGQGLQFLFEYFSETQRNKGNFPGRFSGRQFSNSRSEMNVSTLELGDSALYLCASSLVGYRATTYEQYFGPGTRLTVT.

This sequence joins TRBV9 and TRBJ2-3; D unresolved. Between the trimmed V and J ends, which lost 6 bases and 4 bases, there was a span of 12 bases. The germline V gene encodes CDR1 SGDLS and CDR2 YYNGEE. The CDR3 loop spans 13 amino acids. The CDR3 spells CASTLGRADTQYF. The CDR3, as DNA: TGTGCCAGCACCCTCGGACGGGCAGATACGCAGTATTTT.

This sequence joins TRBV7-9 and TRBJ1-5; D is unresolved. Trimming cost V 5 bases and J 4 bases, with 12 bases left between them. There are 14 residues in the CDR3. The V gene's germline CDR1 is SEHNR and CDR2 FQNEAQ (reference sequence). Here the CDR3 DNA reads TGTGCCAGCAGCGCGCCCGGCAAAAATCAGCCCCAGCATTTT. This sequence encodes CASSAPGKNQPQHF.

In its sample, this clone was seen a few times. The chain uses TRBV6-1 and TRBJ2-2; D call uncertain. The ends were cut back, 7 bases at V and 6 bases at J, with 18 bases in the middle. CDR1 and CDR2 (germline): MNHNS, SASEGT. The CDR3 runs to 15 residues. CDR3 coding DNA: TGTGCCAGCAAACCCCCGCTGACGAGTCCCGGGGAGCTGTTTTTT. Translation: CASKPPLTSPGELFF.

The chain has TRBV7-9 and TRBJ1-1, with 8 nucleotides matching TRBD1. J gave up 1 base and V 5 bases, and 6 bases lay outside the gene matches. From germline, CDR1 is SEHNR and CDR2 FQNEAQ (reference sequence). The CDR3 sequence is 15 residues long. The CDR3: CASSILTGANTEAFF. Here the CDR3 DNA reads TGTGCCAGCAGCATACTGACAGGGGCGAACACTGAAGCTTTCTTT.

This rearrangement joins TRBV5-1 to TRBJ2-1; 7 bases align to TRBD2. V shed 3 bases and J 3 bases; nucleotides not matched to a gene: 6. Germline V gene sequence: CDR1 SGHRS, CDR2 YFSETQ. The CDR3 consists of 15 residues. In nucleotides, the CDR3 is TGCGCCAGCAGCTGGACGGGGGAGGGCTACAATGAGCAGTTCTTC. The encoded protein is CASSWTGEGYNEQFF.